This passage covers 5 T cell receptor beta chains from one sample sequenced in a study of T-cell memory formation after mild COVID-19. TCRdb re-derived calls from the 5' RACE reads in MiXCR, one entry per CDR3 protein. The table lists roughly 400,000 distinct CDR3 sequences, approximately 24% of them singletons. The specimen sequenced was PBMCs or a T cell subset sorted from them (not recorded which). The origin of the receptors is an adult woman who had mild COVID-19 (a few samples of this study predate the infection). Cell type and time point are not known.

The rearrangement links TRBV9 to TRBJ2-1; 9 positions agree with TRBD2. After removal of 0 bases from V and 10 bases from J, the junction contained 11 bases not matched to a gene. From germline, CDR1 is SGDLS and CDR2 YYNGEE. The CDR3 length is 16 residues. CDR3 coding DNA: TGTGCCAGCAGCGTAGCCTCAGCGGGAGGTTTGGGGGAGCAGTTCTTC. Translation: CASSVASAGGLGEQFF. Full variable domain (remainder filled in from reference TRBV9 and TRBJ2-1): DSGVTQTPKHLITATGQRVTLRCSPRSGDLSVYWYQQSLDQGLQFLIQYYNGEERAKGNILERFSAQQFPDLHSELNLSSLELGDSALYFCASSVASAGGLGEQFFGPGTRLTVL.

The V call is TRBV20-1, the J call TRBJ2-1, with 11 positions matching TRBD2. Trimming cost V 2 bases and J 7 bases; bases outside gene matches: 10. The CDR3 totals 16 residues. Germline V gene sequence: CDR1 DFQATT, CDR2 SNEGSKA (reference sequence). CDR3 amino acids: CSARKQLAGVGNEQFF. For the CDR3, the DNA is TGCAGTGCTAGAAAACAACTAGCGGGAGTCGGGAATGAGCAGTTCTTC.

The rearrangement joins TRBV7-2 to TRBJ2-5; TRBD2 agrees at 7 bases. There are 15 residues in the CDR3. V shed 4 bases and J 2 bases; nucleotides not matched to a gene: 7. The germline V gene encodes CDR1 SGHTA and CDR2 FQGNSA. This chain's CDR3 is CASSYGTTIQETQYF. The CDR3 region has the DNA TGTGCCAGCAGCTATGGGACTACTATACAAGAGACCCAGTACTTC.

The chain uses TRBV18 and TRBJ2-2; D may be TRBD1 or TRBD2 (6 bases each). The germline V and J ends were trimmed by 6 bases and 0 bases, with 14 bases remaining between them. The germline CDR1 and CDR2 sequences are KGHSH and LQKENI. The length of the CDR3 is 16 residues. CDR3 sequence reads: CASSPRRGTNTGELFF. The CDR3 coding sequence is TGTGCCAGCTCCCCCAGGAGGGGGACGAACACCGGGGAGCTGTTTTTT. Drawing the rest from reference TRBV18 and TRBJ2-2, the complete variable domain is NAGVMQNPRHLVRRRGQEARLRCSPMKGHSHVYWYRQLPEEGLKFMVYLQKENIIDESGMPKERFSAEFPKEGPSILRIQQVVRGDSAAYFCASSPRRGTNTGELFFGEGSRLTVL.

This clonotype was found a few times. The chain employs TRBV25-1 and TRBJ1-5; no clear D. Trimming stripped 1 base from V and 5 bases from J, with 15 bases between. From germline, CDR1 is MGHDK and CDR2 SYGVNS. The CDR3 is 16 amino acids. The CDR3 here is CASSESMSREDQPQHF. CDR3 DNA: TGTGCCAGCAGTGAATCCATGTCAAGGGAGGATCAGCCCCAGCATTTT.